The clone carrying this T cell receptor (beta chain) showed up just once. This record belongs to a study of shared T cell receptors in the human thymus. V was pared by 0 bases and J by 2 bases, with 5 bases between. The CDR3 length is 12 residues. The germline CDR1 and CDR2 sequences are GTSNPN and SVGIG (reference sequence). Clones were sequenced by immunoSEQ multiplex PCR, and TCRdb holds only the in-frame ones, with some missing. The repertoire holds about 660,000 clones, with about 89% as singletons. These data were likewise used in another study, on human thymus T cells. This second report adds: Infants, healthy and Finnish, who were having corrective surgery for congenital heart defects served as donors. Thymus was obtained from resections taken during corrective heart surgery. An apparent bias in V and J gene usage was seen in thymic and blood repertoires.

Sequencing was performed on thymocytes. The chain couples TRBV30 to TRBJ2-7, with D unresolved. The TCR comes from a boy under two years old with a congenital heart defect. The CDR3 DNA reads TGTGCCTGGAGTGTACTGCCCTACGAGCAGTACTTC. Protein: CAWSVLPYEQYF.